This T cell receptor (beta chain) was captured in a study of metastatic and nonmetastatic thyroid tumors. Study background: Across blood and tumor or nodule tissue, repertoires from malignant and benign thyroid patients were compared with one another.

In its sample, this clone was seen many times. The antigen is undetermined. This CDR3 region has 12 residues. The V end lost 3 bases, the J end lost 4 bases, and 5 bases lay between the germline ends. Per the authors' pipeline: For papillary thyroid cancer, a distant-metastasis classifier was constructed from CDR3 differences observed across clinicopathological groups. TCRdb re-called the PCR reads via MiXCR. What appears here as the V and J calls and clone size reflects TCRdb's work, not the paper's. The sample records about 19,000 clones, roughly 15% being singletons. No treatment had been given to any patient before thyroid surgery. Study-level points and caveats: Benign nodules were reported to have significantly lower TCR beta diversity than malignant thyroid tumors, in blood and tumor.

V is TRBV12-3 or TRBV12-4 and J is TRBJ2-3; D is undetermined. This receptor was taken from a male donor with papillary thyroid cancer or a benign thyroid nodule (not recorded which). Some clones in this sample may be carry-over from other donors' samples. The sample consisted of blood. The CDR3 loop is CASSFGPDTQYF. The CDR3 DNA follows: TGTGCCAGCAGTTTTGGCCCAGATACGCAGTATTTT.